This passage covers 21 T cell receptor beta chains from one sample sequenced in a study of PD-1 blockade in classical Hodgkin lymphoma. Only in-frame clones appear in the TCRdb table, and some are missing; sequencing was by immunoSEQ multiplex PCR. The sample contains 20,000 or so clones, around 82% of which appear only once. Specified time point: cycle 4 day 1 (C4D1), after about 6 weeks of nivolumab. After autologous stem cell transplantation all patients relapsed, and prior brentuximab vedotin exposure differed between cohorts. Sequencing used peripheral blood mononuclear cells (PBMCs), obtained before the fourth cycle of nivolumab. The receptors come from a human donor with classical Hodgkin lymphoma.

The chain links TRBV2 to TRBJ2-2; 7 nucleotides match TRBD1. Germline assignment: CDR1 SNHLY and CDR2 FYNNEI. This CDR3 has 14 amino acids. J lost 1 base, V lost 6 bases, and 2 bases had no gene match. CDR3 DNA: TGTGCCAGCAGCAGGACAGGGAACACCGGGGAGCTGTTTTTT. Translation gives CASSRTGNTGELFF.

This clone qualifies as hyperexpanded. The V call is TRBV27, the J call TRBJ1-1; D is uncertain. Trimming stripped 2 bases from V and 2 bases from J, with 6 bases between. The CDR3 has 13 amino acids. Germline V lookup: CDR1 MNHEY, CDR2 SMNVEV (reference sequence). CDR3 nucleotide sequence: TGTGCCAGCAGTTTAGTCGTTAACACTGAAGCTTTCTTT. It translates to CASSLVVNTEAFF.

V usage is TRBV4-3 and J usage is TRBJ2-3; TRBD2 matches 7 bases. CDR1 and CDR2 (germline): LGHNA, YSLEER. The junction had 1 base not matched to a gene; V was cut back by 0 bases and J by 7 bases. The CDR3 has 13 residues. The CDR3 here is CASSQEGGHTQYF. The CDR3 coding sequence is TGCGCCAGCAGCCAAGAGGGAGGGCATACGCAGTATTTT.

V and J are TRBV7-9 and TRBJ2-3, with TRBD2 identical over 8 bases. Germline V gene data show CDR1 as SEHNR and CDR2 as FQNEAQ (reference sequence). V gave up 1 base and J gave up 0 bases; unmatched junction bases: 3. The CDR3 consists of 16 residues. CDR3 bases: TGTGCCAGCAGCTTAGGACTAGCGACTAGCACAGATACGCAGTATTTT. Translating gives CASSLGLATSTDTQYF. Full variable domain (missing parts from reference TRBV7-9 and TRBJ2-3): DTGVSQNPRHKITKRGQNVTFRCDPISEHNRLYWYRQTLGQGPEFLTYFQNEAQLEKSRLLSDRFSAERPKGSFSTLEIQRTEQGDSAMYLCASSLGLATSTDTQYFGPGTRLTVL.

V is TRBV6-5 and J is TRBJ2-1; the D gene is possibly TRBD2 (5 bases). V was clipped by 7 bases and J by 12 bases, with 13 bases between them. This CDR3 is 11 amino acids long. The germline CDR1 and CDR2 sequences are MNHEY and SVGAGI. The CDR3 loop is CASNSGLTQFF. CDR3 coding DNA: TGTGCCAGCAACTCTGGACTTACGCAGTTCTTC.

The rearrangement joins TRBV7-9 to TRBJ2-6, with 7 bases matching TRBD1. CDR1 SEHNR and CDR2 FQNEAQ come from the germline V gene (reference sequence). With 6 bases clipped from V and 0 bases from J, the junction kept 14 bases outside the gene matches. The CDR3 contains 19 residues. CDR3 DNA sequence: TGTGCCAGCAGAAAGACCATAGGACAGGCCAGCTCTGGGGCCAACGTCCTGACTTTC. Its protein is CASRKTIGQASSGANVLTF. The whole variable domain, filled in from reference TRBV7-9 and TRBJ2-6, reads DTGVSQNPRHKITKRGQNVTFRCDPISEHNRLYWYRQTLGQGPEFLTYFQNEAQLEKSRLLSDRFSAERPKGSFSTLEIQRTEQGDSAMYLCASRKTIGQASSGANVLTFGAGSRLTVL.

The table lists this clone with a few counts. The V gene is TRBV7-3, the J gene TRBJ1-6; D possibly corresponds to TRBD1 (5 bases). Germline V gene lookup returns CDR1 SGHTA and CDR2 FQGTGA. V was shortened by 7 bases and J by 0 bases, with 16 bases between the two germline ends. The CDR3 totals 17 residues. The CDR3 region is CASTKPGASSYNSPLHF. CDR3 sequence (DNA): TGTGCCAGCACAAAACCCGGGGCCAGCTCCTATAATTCACCCCTCCACTTT.

The chain has TRBV6-6 and TRBJ2-7; maybe TRBD2 (5 bases). Trimming took 6 bases from V and 5 from J, leaving 20 bases between them. Germline V lookup: CDR1 MNHNY, CDR2 SVGAGI (reference sequence). The CDR3 consists of 15 residues. The chain's CDR3 is CASRNAWLADDEQYF. The CDR3 DNA reads as TGTGCCAGCAGAAATGCTTGGCTAGCAGACGACGAGCAGTACTTC.

The chain couples TRBV28 to TRBJ2-5, with unresolved D. V was shortened by 2 bases and J by 1 base, with 11 bases between the two germline ends. Germline CDR1 is MDHEN and CDR2 is SYDVKM. The CDR3 has 15 amino acids. This CDR3 reads CASSLTGQPQETQYF. The CDR3 nucleotides read TGTGCCAGCAGTTTAACTGGTCAGCCCCAAGAGACCCAGTACTTC. Looking up the rest from reference TRBV28 and TRBJ2-5 gives the full variable domain: DVKVTQSSRYLVKRTGEKVFLECVQDMDHENMFWYRQDPGLGLRLIYFSYDVKMKEKGDIPEGYSVSREKKERFSLILESASTNQTSMYLCASSLTGQPQETQYFGPGTRLLVL.

The V call is TRBV5-1, the J call TRBJ1-2; 7 positions agree with TRBD1. V lost 4 bases and J lost 0; bases outside the gene matches: 9. Germline V lookup: CDR1 SGHRS, CDR2 YFSETQ. This CDR3 is built from 16 residues. CDR3: CASSGSGTATNYGYTF. The CDR3 DNA reads TGCGCCAGCAGCGGGTCCGGGACAGCGACTAACTATGGCTACACCTTC.

The CDR3 sequence: CASSQSGPFENTGELFF. Written as DNA, the CDR3 is TGCGCCAGCAGCCAAAGCGGACCCTTTGAGAACACCGGGGAGCTGTTTTTT. The V call is TRBV4-3, the J call TRBJ2-2, with a possible D match to TRBD2 (5 bases). The V and J ends lost 2 bases and 1 base respectively, with 14 bases between them. This CDR3 region has 17 residues. The V gene's germline CDR1 is LGHNA and CDR2 YSLEER.

The genes are TRBV2 and TRBJ2-1, with D possibly TRBD2 on 6 matching bases. Germline V gives CDR1 SNHLY, CDR2 FYNNEI. Trimming removed 4 bases from V and 8 bases from J, with 21 bases in between. The CDR3 has 16 amino acids. The CDR3 nucleotides read TGTGCCAGCAGTGTCCCGGGACTGCAGGACGAGGATGAGCAGTTCTTC. It encodes CASSVPGLQDEDEQFF.

The chain couples TRBV18 to TRBJ1-2; no firm D call. This CDR3 comprises 17 residues. V was clipped by 6 bases and J by 2 bases, with 22 bases between them. The germline V gene has CDR1 KGHSH and CDR2 LQKENI. In nucleotides, the CDR3 is TGTGCCAGCTCTCCAGACGGTGGCCAGGACCCAAACTATGGCTACACCTTC. This codes for CASSPDGGQDPNYGYTF.

Sample share makes this clone large. CDR3 DNA sequence: TGCGCCAGCAGCTTGGACAAGGTGGGTCCAGATACGCAGTATTTT. As protein: CASSLDKVGPDTQYF. The chain employs TRBV5-1 and TRBJ2-3; D gene uncertain. CDR1 SGHRS and CDR2 YFSETQ come from the germline V gene. Trimming left V 0 bases short and J 4 bases short, with 12 bases between. This CDR3 is 15 amino acids long.

In its sample, this clone was seen a few times. The chain uses TRBV7-2 and TRBJ1-6; 7 positions match TRBD1. The CDR3 totals 17 residues. Germline CDR1 and CDR2: SGHTA and FQGNSA. With V trimmed by 2 bases and J by 0 bases, 4 bases remained unmatched. CDR3 coding DNA: TGTGCCAGCAGCTTACGGACAGGAAGCTCCTATAATTCACCCCTCCACTTT. It encodes CASSLRTGSSYNSPLHF.

This chain joins TRBV9 and TRBJ2-2; 7 nucleotides agree with TRBD1. The CDR3 is 16 residues long. CDR1 is SGDLS and CDR2 is YYNGEE in the germline V gene. V lost 3 bases to trimming and J lost 7 bases; unmatched junction nucleotides: 12. CDR3 nucleotides: TGTGCCAGCAGCGAGAGAGGTGACAGGGTACACGGGGAGCTGTTTTTT. It yields the protein CASSERGDRVHGELFF.

The chain joins TRBV5-1 to TRBJ1-1, with D possibly matching TRBD1 (6 bases). CDR1 and CDR2 (germline): SGHRS, YFSETQ. Trimming pared 5 bases from V and 0 bases from J, leaving 14 bases between. The length of the CDR3 is 15 residues. CDR3 nucleotides: TGCGCCAGCAGACAGGGAGGGGGGATGAACACTGAAGCTTTCTTT. Translated, it gives CASRQGGGMNTEAFF.

The count of this clone is one. The V gene is TRBV6-6, the J gene TRBJ1-2; tentative D call: TRBD1 (5 bases). CDR1 and CDR2 (germline): MNHNY, SVGAGI (reference sequence). V dropped 8 bases and J dropped 4 bases, with 11 bases sitting between them. The CDR3 loop spans 12 amino acids. The CDR3 DNA follows: TGTGCCAGCGTTGGGGGTAGCTATGGCTACACCTTC. Translation gives CASVGGSYGYTF.

This chain links TRBV6-6 with TRBJ1-2, with 7 nucleotides matching TRBD1. Trimming at V came to 6 bases and at J to 0 bases, leaving 7 bases not matched to a gene. Germline lookup yields CDR1 MNHNY and CDR2 SVGAGI (reference sequence). The CDR3 is made up of 15 amino acids. CDR3 sequence (DNA): TGTGCCAGCAGCAGGGGGACAGCCCCTAACTATGGCTACACCTTC. Amino acid sequence: CASSRGTAPNYGYTF.

V and J are TRBV29-1 and TRBJ2-3; D tentatively reads TRBD1 or TRBD2 (5 bases each). Between the trimmed V and J ends, which lost 4 bases and 4 bases, there was a span of 15 bases. This CDR3 has 14 residues. Germline V gene lookup returns CDR1 SQVTM and CDR2 ANQGSEA. CDR3 loop: CSVVYGGRADTQYF. The CDR3 DNA reads as TGCAGCGTTGTGTATGGGGGTAGGGCAGATACGCAGTATTTT.

This clone turned up a few times. The gene calls are TRBV6-1 and TRBJ2-7, with 8 bases fitting TRBD1. Looked up from germline, CDR1 is MNHNS and CDR2 is SASEGT. This CDR3 contains 15 residues. With V trimmed by 0 bases and J by 5 bases, 6 bases remained unmatched. CDR3 loop: CASSEAWTGRDEQYF. CDR3 nucleotide sequence: TGTGCCAGCAGTGAAGCTTGGACAGGGCGCGACGAGCAGTACTTC.